This T cell receptor beta chain was retrieved from a study of blood T cells in healthy people across ages. Concerning this clonotype itself: No antigen is known for it.

Per the germline V gene, CDR1 is MNHNS and CDR2 is SASEGT. V lost 6 bases and J lost 5, with 17 bases in between. This CDR3 has 16 residues. PBMCs, at least 6.5 million per sample, were isolated. Primers used in a second PCR of roughly 7 to 12 cycles were a sample-barcoded 5' primer and a J-beta primer mix. MiXCR, run by TCRdb on the 5' RACE reads, gives a single entry per CDR3 protein. The table includes about 1.7 million distinct CDR3 sequences, approximately 30% detected once. General study points: Higher diversity, along with more naive CD4+ cells, distinguished long-lived donors from aged donors. A roughly linear age-dependent decrease characterized TCR beta diversity per million T cells.

The chain has TRBV6-1 and TRBJ2-6; the D is unclear. This TCR was sampled from a woman aged 25 to 39 in good health. The sequencing input was blood. The CDR3 DNA reads as TGTGCCAGCAGGACCTCGTCGAGCGCACGGGCCAACGTCCTGACTTTC. Translating gives CASRTSSSARANVLTF.